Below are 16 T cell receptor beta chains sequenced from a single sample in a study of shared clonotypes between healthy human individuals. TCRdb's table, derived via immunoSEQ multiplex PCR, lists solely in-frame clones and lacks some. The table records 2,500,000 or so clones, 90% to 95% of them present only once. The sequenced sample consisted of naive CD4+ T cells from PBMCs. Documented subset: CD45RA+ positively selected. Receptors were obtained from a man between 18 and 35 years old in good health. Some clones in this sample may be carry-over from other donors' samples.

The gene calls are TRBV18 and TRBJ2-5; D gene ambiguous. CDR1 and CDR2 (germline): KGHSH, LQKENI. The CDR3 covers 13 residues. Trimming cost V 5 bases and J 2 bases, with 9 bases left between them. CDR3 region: CASSSGVQETQYF. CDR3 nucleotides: TGTGCCAGCTCATCAGGAGTGCAAGAGACCCAGTACTTC.

In nucleotides, the CDR3 is TGCGCCAGCAGTCACGGGACAGGGCCCTACGAGCAGTACTTC. The encoded protein is CASSHGTGPYEQYF. The chain has TRBV23-1 and TRBJ2-7; 9 bases are a match to TRBD1. TRBV23-1 belongs to the ORF category, with a function that is uncertain. With V trimmed by 3 bases and J by 2 bases, 2 bases remained unmatched. This CDR3 region has 14 residues.

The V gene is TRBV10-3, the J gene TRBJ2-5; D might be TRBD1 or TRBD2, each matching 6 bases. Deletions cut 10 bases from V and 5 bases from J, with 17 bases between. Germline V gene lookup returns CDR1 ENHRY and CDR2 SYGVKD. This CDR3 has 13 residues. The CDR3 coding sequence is TGTGCCACCCAGGGGACTTGGGAGGAGACCCAGTACTTC. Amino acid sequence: CATQGTWEETQYF.

This CDR3 is CATSGYPGLRTDTQYF. The CDR3 region has the DNA TGTGCCACCAGCGGATACCCGGGACTCCGCACAGATACGCAGTATTTT. V gene TRBV15 combines with J gene TRBJ2-3; maybe TRBD2 (6 bases). The ends were cut back, 5 bases at V and 1 base at J, with 16 bases in the middle. The CDR3 totals 16 residues. CDR1 and CDR2 from the germline V gene are LNHNV and YYDKDF (reference sequence).

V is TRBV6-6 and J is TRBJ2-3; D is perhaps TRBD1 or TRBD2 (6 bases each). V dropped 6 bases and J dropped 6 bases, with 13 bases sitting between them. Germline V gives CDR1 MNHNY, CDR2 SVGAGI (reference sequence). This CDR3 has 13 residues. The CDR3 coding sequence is TGTGCCAGCAGACTAGGGGGGAGTGATACGCAGTATTTT. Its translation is CASRLGGSDTQYF.

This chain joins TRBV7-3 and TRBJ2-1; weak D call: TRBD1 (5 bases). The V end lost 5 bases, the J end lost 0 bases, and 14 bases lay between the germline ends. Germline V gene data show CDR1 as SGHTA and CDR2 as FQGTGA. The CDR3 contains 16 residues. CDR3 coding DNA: TGTGCCAGCAGCCCCACCACAGGCAGCTCCTACAATGAGCAGTTCTTC. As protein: CASSPTTGSSYNEQFF.

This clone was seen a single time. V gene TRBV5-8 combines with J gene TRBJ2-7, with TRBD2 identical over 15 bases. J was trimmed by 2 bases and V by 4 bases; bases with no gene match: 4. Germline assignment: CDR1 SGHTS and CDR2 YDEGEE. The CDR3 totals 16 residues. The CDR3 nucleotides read TGTGCCAGCAGCCGGCGGACTAGCGGGAGGGCCTACGAGCAGTACTTC. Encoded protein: CASSRRTSGRAYEQYF. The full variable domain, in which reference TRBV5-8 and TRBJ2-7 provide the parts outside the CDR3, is EAGVTQSPTHLIKTRGQQATLRCSPISGHTSVYWYQQALGLGLQFLLWYDEGEERNRGNFPPRFSGRQFPNYSSELNVNALELEDSALYLCASSRRTSGRAYEQYFGPGTRLTVT.

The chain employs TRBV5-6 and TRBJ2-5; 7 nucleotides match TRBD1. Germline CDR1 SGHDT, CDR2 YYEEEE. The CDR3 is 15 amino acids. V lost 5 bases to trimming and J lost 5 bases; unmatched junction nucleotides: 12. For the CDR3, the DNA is TGTGCCAGCAGACGGCAGGGGGACCCGGAGGAGACCCAGTACTTC. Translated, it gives CASRRQGDPEETQYF.

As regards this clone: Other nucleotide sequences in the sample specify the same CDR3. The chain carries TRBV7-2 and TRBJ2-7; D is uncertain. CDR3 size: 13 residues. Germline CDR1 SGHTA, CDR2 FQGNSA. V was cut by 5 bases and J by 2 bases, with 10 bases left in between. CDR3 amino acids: CASSPGRTYEQYF. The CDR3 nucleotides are TGTGCCAGCAGCCCCGGAAGGACCTACGAGCAGTACTTC.

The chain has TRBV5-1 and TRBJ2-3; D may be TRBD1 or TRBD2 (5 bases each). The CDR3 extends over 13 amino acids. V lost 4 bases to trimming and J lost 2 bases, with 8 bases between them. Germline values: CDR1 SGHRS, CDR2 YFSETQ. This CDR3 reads CASSEGPTDTQYF. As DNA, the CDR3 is TGCGCCAGCAGCGAGGGGCCCACAGATACGCAGTATTTT.

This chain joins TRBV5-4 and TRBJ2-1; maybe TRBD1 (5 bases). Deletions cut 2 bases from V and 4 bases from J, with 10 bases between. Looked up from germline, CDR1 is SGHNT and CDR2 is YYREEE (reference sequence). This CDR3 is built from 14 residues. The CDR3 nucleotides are TGTGCCAGCAGCTTCCAAGCAGGGTACAATGAGCAGTTCTTC. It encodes CASSFQAGYNEQFF.

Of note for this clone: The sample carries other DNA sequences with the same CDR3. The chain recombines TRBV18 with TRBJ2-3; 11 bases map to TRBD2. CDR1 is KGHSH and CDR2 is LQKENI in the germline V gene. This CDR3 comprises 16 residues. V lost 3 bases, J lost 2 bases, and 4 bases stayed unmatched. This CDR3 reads CASSPGTSGSTDTQYF. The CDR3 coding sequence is TGTGCCAGCTCACCTGGGACTAGCGGATCCACAGATACGCAGTATTTT.

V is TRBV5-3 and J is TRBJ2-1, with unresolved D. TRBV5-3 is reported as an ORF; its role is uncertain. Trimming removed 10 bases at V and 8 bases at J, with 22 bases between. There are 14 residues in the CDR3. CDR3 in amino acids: CARPPDGVFYEQFF. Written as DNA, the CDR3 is TGTGCCCGACCTCCGGACGGAGTGTTTTATGAGCAGTTCTTC.

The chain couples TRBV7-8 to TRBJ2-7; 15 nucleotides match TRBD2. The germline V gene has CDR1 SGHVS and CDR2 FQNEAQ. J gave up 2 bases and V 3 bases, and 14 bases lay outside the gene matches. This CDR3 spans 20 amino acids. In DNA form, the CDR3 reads TGTGCCAGCAGCTTGACCTTAGGACTAGCGGGAGGGCCGTCCCCCTACGAGCAGTACTTC. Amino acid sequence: CASSLTLGLAGGPSPYEQYF.

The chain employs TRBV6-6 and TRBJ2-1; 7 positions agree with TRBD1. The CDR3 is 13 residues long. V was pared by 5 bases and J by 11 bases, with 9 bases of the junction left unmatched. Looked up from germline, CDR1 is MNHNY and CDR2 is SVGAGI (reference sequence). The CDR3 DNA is TGTGCCAGCAGTCGCCCGGGGACAGCCCAGCAGTTCTTC. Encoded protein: CASSRPGTAQQFF.

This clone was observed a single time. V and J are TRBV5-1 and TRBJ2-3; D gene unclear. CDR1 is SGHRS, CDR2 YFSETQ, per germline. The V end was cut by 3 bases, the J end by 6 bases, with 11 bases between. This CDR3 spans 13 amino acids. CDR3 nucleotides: TGCGCCAGCAGCTCCCCGACCAGGGATACGCAGTATTTT. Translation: CASSSPTRDTQYF.